This passage covers 26 T cell receptor beta chains from one sample sequenced in a study of OX40 agonist ivuxolimab in advanced cancers. Library preparation used the immunoSEQ multiplex PCR assay. The table comes from immuneACCESS by way of TCRdb, which keeps in-frame sequences with V and J called. Part of the clones is missing from these tables; in studies checked, under half for an unresolved V gene and the rest for unknown reasons. Counted in this sample were approximately 77,000 clones; under 95% of them appeared once. Around 1.7% of the sample comes from the top ten. The starting material was CD4+ or CD8+ T cells sorted from blood, obtained in a trial of the OX40 agonist ivuxolimab. Receptor source: an adult with an advanced solid tumor such as melanoma, head and neck, liver or kidney cancer.

There are a few counts of this clone. The rearrangement joins TRBV4-1 to TRBJ1-5; no reliable D call. V was clipped by 0 bases and J by 3 bases, with 9 bases between them. The CDR3 covers 15 residues. Germline CDR1 reads MGHRA; CDR2 reads YSYEKL. The CDR3 here is CASSQDVQPNQPQHF. The CDR3 nucleotides read TGCGCCAGCAGCCAAGACGTACAACCCAATCAGCCCCAGCATTTT.

CDR3 protein: CASSLHRRDGYTF. CDR3 coding DNA: TGTGCCAGCAGCCTACACCGGAGGGATGGCTACACCTTC. V usage is TRBV5-8 and J usage is TRBJ1-2; no definite D call. V was shortened by 4 bases and J by 6 bases, with 13 bases between the two germline ends. This CDR3 region has 13 residues. CDR1 and CDR2 from the germline V gene are SGHTS and YDEGEE. The variable domain in full, with the rest retrieved from reference TRBV5-8 and TRBJ1-2, is EAGVTQSPTHLIKTRGQQATLRCSPISGHTSVYWYQQALGLGLQFLLWYDEGEERNRGNFPPRFSGRQFPNYSSELNVNALELEDSALYLCASSLHRRDGYTFGSGTRLTVV.

This clone was counted a single time. V is TRBV5-1 and J is TRBJ2-2; 11 nucleotides agree with TRBD2. Per germline, CDR1 SGHRS and CDR2 YFSETQ. V shed 4 bases and J 2 bases; nucleotides not matched to a gene: 4. CDR3 length: 16 amino acids. CDR3 DNA sequence: TGCGCCAGCAGCGGCGGACTAGCGGGTAACACCGGGGAGCTGTTTTTT. Translation: CASSGGLAGNTGELFF.

This chain connects TRBV6-1 to TRBJ2-2; D remains ambiguous. Per the germline V gene, CDR1 is MNHNS and CDR2 is SASEGT. The CDR3 is 13 residues long. Trimming removed 6 bases at V and 7 bases at J, with 12 bases between. CDR3 bases: TGTGCCAGCAGATCAAGGGTTGTCGGGGAGCTGTTTTTT. This gives the protein CASRSRVVGELFF.

The CDR3 sequence: CASSVRGEEAFF. The CDR3 DNA reads TGTGCCAGCAGTGTAAGGGGGGAGGAAGCTTTCTTT. V and J are TRBV2 and TRBJ1-1; TRBD1 might be the D (6 bases). The CDR3 has 12 residues. Germline CDR1 is SNHLY and CDR2 is FYNNEI. V was shortened by 4 bases and J by 8 bases, with 11 bases between the two germline ends.

CDR3 amino acids: CASTLQEAGQPQHF. CDR3 sequence (DNA): TGTGCCAGCACATTACAGGAGGCAGGCCAGCCCCAGCATTTT. V and J are TRBV6-6 and TRBJ1-5, with a possible D match to TRBD1 (5 bases). Trimming pared 7 bases from V and 7 bases from J, leaving 17 bases between. CDR1 MNHNY and CDR2 SVGAGI come from the germline V gene (reference sequence). The CDR3 contains 14 residues.

The chain carries TRBV7-8 and TRBJ2-7; no clear D. Trimming cost V 0 bases and J 11 bases, with 20 bases left between them. The CDR3 is 15 amino acids. Germline V gene sequence: CDR1 SGHVS, CDR2 FQNEAQ. The CDR3 spells CASSLARPRPEAEYF. CDR3 in DNA: TGTGCCAGCAGCTTAGCCCGACCGCGACCCGAGGCTGAGTACTTC.

The J gene is TRBJ2-7, the V gene TRBV2, with D perhaps matching TRBD1 (5 bases). The CDR3 has 13 residues. CDR1 is SNHLY, CDR2 FYNNEI, per germline. Trimming took 5 bases from V and 2 from J, leaving 10 bases between them. The CDR3 reads CASSQGVTYEQYF. As DNA, the CDR3 is TGTGCCAGCAGTCAAGGGGTTACCTACGAGCAGTACTTC.

The rearrangement links TRBV19 to TRBJ2-7, with D possibly TRBD1 on 6 matching bases. CDR1 and CDR2 from the germline V gene are LNHDA and SQIVND (reference sequence). There are 15 residues in the CDR3. Trimming removed 5 bases at V and 8 bases at J, with 22 bases between. CDR3 protein: CASSSQGHQVDKQYF. CDR3 coding DNA: TGTGCCAGTAGTTCACAGGGCCACCAGGTCGATAAGCAGTACTTC.

The chain joins TRBV5-1 to TRBJ2-5, with TRBD1 identical over 8 bases. V lost 2 bases, J lost 5 bases, and 8 bases stayed unmatched. The length of the CDR3 is 15 residues. Germline V CDR1 and CDR2: SGHRS, YFSETQ. The CDR3 DNA follows: TGCGCCAGCAGCTTTACGACAGGGGTCAGGGAGACCCAGTACTTC. Translated, it gives CASSFTTGVRETQYF.

This clone appeared once. This sequence joins TRBV19 and TRBJ1-5, with D perhaps matching TRBD1 (6 bases). Trimming took off 6 bases at V and 6 bases at J, with 18 bases between the two ends. The CDR3 consists of 15 residues. Germline values: CDR1 LNHDA, CDR2 SQIVND (reference sequence). This CDR3 is CASRVGGGGSQPQHF. DNA for the CDR3: TGTGCCAGTAGAGTCGGGGGGGGCGGGAGTCAGCCCCAGCATTTT. The full variable domain, completed using reference TRBV19 and TRBJ1-5, is DGGITQSPKYLFRKEGQNVTLSCEQNLNHDAMYWYRQDPGQGLRLIYYSQIVNDFQKGDIAEGYSVSREKKESFPLTVTSAQKNPTAFYLCASRVGGGGSQPQHFGDGTRLSIL.

The V call is TRBV9, the J call TRBJ2-6, with a tentative D call TRBD1 (7 bases). In germline, CDR1 is SGDLS, CDR2 YYNGEE. This CDR3 has 17 residues. V was pared by 0 bases and J by 2 bases, with 12 bases between. CDR3 amino acids: CASSVGQGGPGANVLTF. In DNA form, the CDR3 reads TGTGCCAGCAGCGTAGGGCAGGGGGGTCCTGGGGCCAACGTCCTGACTTTC.

This rearrangement joins TRBV6-1 to TRBJ2-2; D unclear. With 3 bases removed from V and 2 bases from J, the gap between germline ends came to 13 bases. Germline V CDR1 and CDR2: MNHNS, SASEGT. There are 16 residues in the CDR3. In DNA form, the CDR3 reads TGTGCCAGCAGTGAGCAAGGGTACGGAAACACCGGGGAGCTGTTTTTT. This translates into CASSEQGYGNTGELFF.

As DNA, the CDR3 is TGTGCCAGCAGATCTACAGGGCCCACTCGTTCCTACGAGCAGTACTTC. Encoded protein: CASRSTGPTRSYEQYF. This rearrangement joins TRBV28 to TRBJ2-7, with a tentative D call TRBD1 (6 bases). The V end lost 6 bases, the J end lost 1 base, and 19 bases lay between the germline ends. Germline V gives CDR1 MDHEN, CDR2 SYDVKM. This CDR3 is built from 16 residues.

V is TRBV5-4 and J is TRBJ1-2, with D tentatively TRBD1 (6 bases). The V gene's germline CDR1 is SGHNT and CDR2 YYREEE (reference sequence). V was shortened by 4 bases and J by 7 bases, with 14 bases between the two germline ends. The CDR3 has 13 residues. The CDR3 DNA sequence: TGTGCCAGCAGCCCAGGGGAGGCAGGTGGCTACACCTTC. Translation: CASSPGEAGGYTF. Full variable domain (rest looked up from reference TRBV5-4 and TRBJ1-2): ETGVTQSPTHLIKTRGQQVTLRCSSQSGHNTVSWYQQALGQGPQFIFQYYREEENGRGNFPPRFSGLQFPNYSSELNVNALELDDSALYLCASSPGEAGGYTFGSGTRLTVV.

The rearrangement uses TRBV19 and TRBJ2-1; D remains ambiguous. V was pared by 10 bases and J by 7 bases, with 11 bases between. Germline V CDR1 and CDR2: LNHDA, SQIVND (reference sequence). This CDR3 is built from 11 residues. The CDR3 is CATLVGNEQFF. CDR3 nucleotide sequence: TGTGCCACCCTGGTCGGGAATGAGCAGTTCTTC.

The rearrangement uses TRBV30 and TRBJ1-1; D is perhaps TRBD1 (5 bases). V dropped 1 base and J dropped 7 bases, with 10 bases sitting between them. The germline V gene has CDR1 GTSNPN and CDR2 SVGIG (reference sequence). The CDR3 is 12 amino acids. In DNA form, the CDR3 reads TGTGCCTGGAGTGACGGGACTCTTGAAGCTTTCTTT. Encoded protein: CAWSDGTLEAFF.

Here the CDR3 DNA reads TGTGCCAGCAGGAGAGCGGGAGGGATGCAAGAGACCCAGTACTTC. It specifies CASRRAGGMQETQYF. The genes are TRBV6-1 and TRBJ2-5, with TRBD2 matching 10 bases. The CDR3 totals 15 residues. Unmatched junction bases numbered 6, after V lost 6 bases and J lost 2 bases. Germline V CDR1 and CDR2: MNHNS, SASEGT.

V usage is TRBV19 and J usage is TRBJ2-3; D possibly corresponds to TRBD1 (5 bases). There are 14 residues in the CDR3. V lost 3 bases and J 8 bases, leaving 15 bases between the germline ends. Per germline, CDR1 LNHDA and CDR2 SQIVND (reference sequence). The CDR3 region has the DNA TGTGCCAGTAGTATCGGATCCCAGGGCGGTACGCAGTATTTT. Translated, it gives CASSIGSQGGTQYF.

V is TRBV11-2 and J is TRBJ2-5; D may be TRBD2 (6 bases). CDR1 SGHAT and CDR2 FQNNGV come from the germline V gene. This CDR3 spans 15 amino acids. Trimming left V 5 bases short and J 3 bases short, with 16 bases between. The CDR3 region has the DNA TGTGCCAGCAGCCCTGGAGGGGACTTGAAAGAGACCCAGTACTTC. This gives the protein CASSPGGDLKETQYF.

This chain's CDR3 is CASSPRGAFSNQPQHF. The DNA for the CDR3 is TGTGCCAGCAGTCCACGGGGGGCTTTTAGCAATCAGCCCCAGCATTTT. This sequence joins TRBV28 and TRBJ1-5; D possibly corresponds to TRBD1 (6 bases). This CDR3 contains 16 residues. Germline CDR1 reads MDHEN; CDR2 reads SYDVKM. V was trimmed by 5 bases and J by 0 bases, leaving 14 bases between them.

The rearrangement uses TRBV9 and TRBJ2-3; 9 positions agree with TRBD2. The CDR3 extends over 15 amino acids. CDR1 is SGDLS and CDR2 is YYNGEE in the germline V gene. Losses at the gene ends were 4 bases for V and 1 base for J; bases not matched to a gene: 4. Here the CDR3 reads CASSLWTSGTDTQYF. The CDR3 nucleotides are TGTGCCAGCAGCCTGTGGACTAGCGGCACAGATACGCAGTATTTT.

The chain combines TRBV5-4 with TRBJ2-5; the D gene is possibly TRBD1 (6 bases). The CDR3 consists of 15 residues. Germline values: CDR1 SGHNT, CDR2 YYREEE (reference sequence). The germline V and J ends were trimmed by 4 bases and 2 bases, with 15 bases remaining between them. The CDR3 loop reads CASSRGQPSQETQYF. CDR3 in DNA: TGTGCCAGCAGCCGAGGACAGCCCTCACAAGAGACCCAGTACTTC.

The chain has TRBV28 and TRBJ2-1, with 9 bases identical to TRBD1. This CDR3 is built from 14 residues. The ends lost 7 bases at V and 4 bases at J; junction bases unmatched: 5. Germline V gene sequence: CDR1 MDHEN, CDR2 SYDVKM. For the CDR3, the DNA is TGTGCCAGCACCGGGACAGGGAGATACAATGAGCAGTTCTTC. It yields the protein CASTGTGRYNEQFF.

J is TRBJ1-1 and V is TRBV12-5; 9 bases are a match to TRBD1. Germline CDR1 reads LGHNT; CDR2 reads FRNRAP. The CDR3 spans 13 residues. J lost 4 bases, V lost 6 bases, and 3 bases had no gene match. CDR3 in DNA: TGTGCTAGTGGCCAGACAGGGGGCACTGAAGCTTTCTTT. Residues: CASGQTGGTEAFF. Using reference TRBV12-5 and TRBJ1-1 for the parts outside the CDR3, the full variable domain is DARVTQTPRHKVTEMGQEVTMRCQPILGHNTVFWYRQTMMQGLELLAYFRNRAPLDDSGMPKDRFSAEMPDATLATLKIQPSEPRDSAVYFCASGQTGGTEAFFGQGTRLTVV.

The chain uses TRBV28 and TRBJ1-1; unclear D gene. CDR3 size: 11 residues. CDR1 and CDR2 (germline): MDHEN, SYDVKM. V gave up 6 bases and J gave up 4 bases, with 6 bases separating them. The DNA for the CDR3 is TGTGCCAGCAGAGCCATCACTGAAGCTTTCTTT. It translates to CASRAITEAFF.